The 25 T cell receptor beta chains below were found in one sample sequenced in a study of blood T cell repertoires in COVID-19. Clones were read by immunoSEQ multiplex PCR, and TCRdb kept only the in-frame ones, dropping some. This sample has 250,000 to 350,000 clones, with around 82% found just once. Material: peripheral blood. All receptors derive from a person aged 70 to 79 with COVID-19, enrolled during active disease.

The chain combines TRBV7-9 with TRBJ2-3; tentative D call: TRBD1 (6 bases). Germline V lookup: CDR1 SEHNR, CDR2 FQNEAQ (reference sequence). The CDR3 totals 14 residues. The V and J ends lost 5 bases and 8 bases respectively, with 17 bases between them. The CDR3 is CASSKVWGRVTQYF. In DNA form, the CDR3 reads TGTGCCAGCAGCAAAGTATGGGGGCGTGTTACGCAGTATTTT.

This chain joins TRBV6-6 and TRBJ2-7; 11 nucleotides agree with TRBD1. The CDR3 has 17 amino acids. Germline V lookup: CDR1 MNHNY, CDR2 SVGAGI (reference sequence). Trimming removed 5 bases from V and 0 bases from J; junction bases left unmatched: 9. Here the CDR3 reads CASSQGTGGTSSYEQYF. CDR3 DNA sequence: TGTGCCAGCAGTCAGGGGACAGGGGGGACGAGCTCCTACGAGCAGTACTTC.

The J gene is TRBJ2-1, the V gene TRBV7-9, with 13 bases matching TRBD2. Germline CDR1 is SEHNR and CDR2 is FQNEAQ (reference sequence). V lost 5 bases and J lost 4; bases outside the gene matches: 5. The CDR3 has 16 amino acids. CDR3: CASSPQLAGGYNEQFF. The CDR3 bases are TGTGCCAGCAGCCCTCAACTAGCGGGAGGGTACAATGAGCAGTTCTTC.

The CDR3 region has the DNA TGTGCCAGCAGTGATATCGGCGGGAGGGGCACAGATACGCAGTATTTT. This encodes CASSDIGGRGTDTQYF. This sequence joins TRBV6-1 and TRBJ2-3; 9 bases align to TRBD2. CDR3 length: 16 residues. Germline values: CDR1 MNHNS, CDR2 SASEGT. V shed 3 bases and J 1 base; nucleotides not matched to a gene: 5.

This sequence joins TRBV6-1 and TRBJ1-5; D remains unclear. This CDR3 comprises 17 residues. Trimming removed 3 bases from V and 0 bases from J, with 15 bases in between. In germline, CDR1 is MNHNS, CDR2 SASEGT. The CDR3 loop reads CASSDTTRALSNQPQHF. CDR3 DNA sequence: TGTGCCAGCAGTGACACTACGAGGGCCCTTAGCAATCAGCCCCAGCATTTT.

CDR3 nucleotide sequence: TGTGCCAGCAGCCAAGTCAAGGCCTCGGGGGGCTACGAGCAGTACTTC. It specifies CASSQVKASGGYEQYF. The V call is TRBV4-2, the J call TRBJ2-7; 7 positions match TRBD2. Unmatched junction bases numbered 9, after V lost 1 base and J lost 3 bases. This CDR3 spans 16 amino acids. Germline V lookup: CDR1 LGHNA, CDR2 YNFKEQ.

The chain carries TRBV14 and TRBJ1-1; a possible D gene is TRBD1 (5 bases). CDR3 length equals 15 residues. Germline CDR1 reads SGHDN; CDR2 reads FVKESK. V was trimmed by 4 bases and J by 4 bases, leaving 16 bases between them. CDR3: CASSRPGRVLTEAFF. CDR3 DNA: TGTGCCAGCAGCCGCCCGGGCAGGGTTCTCACTGAAGCTTTCTTT.

CDR3 sequence reads: CASSLVPGIETQYF. As DNA, the CDR3 is TGTGCCAGCAGCTTAGTACCAGGGATAGAGACCCAGTACTTC. The chain couples TRBV11-1 to TRBJ2-5, with a weak D call TRBD1 (5 bases). The V and J ends lost 1 base and 4 bases respectively, with 10 bases between them. The CDR3 extends over 14 amino acids. Germline assignment: CDR1 SGHAT and CDR2 FQDESV (reference sequence).

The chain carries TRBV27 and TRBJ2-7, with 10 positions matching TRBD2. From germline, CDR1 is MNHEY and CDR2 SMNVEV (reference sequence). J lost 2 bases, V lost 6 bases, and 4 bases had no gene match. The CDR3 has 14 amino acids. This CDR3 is CASRASGGTYEQYF. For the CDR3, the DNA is TGTGCCAGCAGGGCTAGCGGGGGAACCTACGAGCAGTACTTC.

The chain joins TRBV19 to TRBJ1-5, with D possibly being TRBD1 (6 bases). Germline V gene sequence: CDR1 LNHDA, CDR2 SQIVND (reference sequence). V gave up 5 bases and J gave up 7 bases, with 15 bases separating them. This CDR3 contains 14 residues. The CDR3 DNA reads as TGTGCCAGTAGTGTCGACAGGTTGATCCAGCCCCAGCATTTT. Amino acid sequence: CASSVDRLIQPQHF.

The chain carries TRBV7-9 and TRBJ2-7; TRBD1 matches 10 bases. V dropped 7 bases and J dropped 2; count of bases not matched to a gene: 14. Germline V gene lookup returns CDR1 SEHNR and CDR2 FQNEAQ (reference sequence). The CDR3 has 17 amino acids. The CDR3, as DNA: TGTGCCAGCATACATTGGGGGGGACAGGGGACTCCCTACGAGCAGTACTTC. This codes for CASIHWGGQGTPYEQYF.

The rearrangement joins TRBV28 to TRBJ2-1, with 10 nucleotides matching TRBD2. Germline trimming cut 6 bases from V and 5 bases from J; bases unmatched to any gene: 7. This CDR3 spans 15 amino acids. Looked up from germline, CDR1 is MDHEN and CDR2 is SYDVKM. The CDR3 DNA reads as TGTGCCAGCAGCGCCGGACTAGCGGACCACAATGAGCAGTTCTTC. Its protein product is CASSAGLADHNEQFF.

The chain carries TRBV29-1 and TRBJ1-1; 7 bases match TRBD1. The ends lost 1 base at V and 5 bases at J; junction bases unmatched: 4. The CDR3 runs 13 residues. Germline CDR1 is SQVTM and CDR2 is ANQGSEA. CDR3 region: CSVEGGQETEAFF. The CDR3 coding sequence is TGCAGCGTTGAAGGAGGACAGGAGACTGAAGCTTTCTTT.

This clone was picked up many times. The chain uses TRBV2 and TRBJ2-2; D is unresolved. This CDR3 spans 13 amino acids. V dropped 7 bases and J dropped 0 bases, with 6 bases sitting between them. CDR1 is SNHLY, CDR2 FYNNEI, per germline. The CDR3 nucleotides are TGTGCCAGCACAGGAACGAACACCGGGGAGCTGTTTTTT. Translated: CASTGTNTGELFF.

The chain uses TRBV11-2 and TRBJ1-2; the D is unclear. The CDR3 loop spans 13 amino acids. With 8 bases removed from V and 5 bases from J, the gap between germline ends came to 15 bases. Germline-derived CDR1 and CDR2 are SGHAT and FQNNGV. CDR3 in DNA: TGTGCCAGCGCCTCCACCGCGGGGTATGGCTACACCTTC. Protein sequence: CASASTAGYGYTF. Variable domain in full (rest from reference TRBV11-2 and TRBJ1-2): EAGVAQSPRYKIIEKRQSVAFWCNPISGHATLYWYQQILGQGPKLLIQFQNNGVVDDSQLPKDRFSAERLKGVDSTLKIQPAKLEDSAVYLCASASTAGYGYTFGSGTRLTVV.

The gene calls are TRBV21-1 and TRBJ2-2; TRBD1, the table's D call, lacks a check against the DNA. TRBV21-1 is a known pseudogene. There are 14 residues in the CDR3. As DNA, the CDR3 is TGTGCCAGCAGCAAAGGGCCGAACACCGGGGAGCTGTTTTTT. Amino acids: CASSKGPNTGELFF.

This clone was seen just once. The DNA of the CDR3 is TGTGCCAGCTCACAAGGACAGGGTAACACCTTC. This translates into CASSQGQGNTF. The rearrangement links TRBV18 to TRBJ1-2; 8 bases align to TRBD1. V was pared by 4 bases and J by 12 bases, with 4 bases of the junction left unmatched. The CDR3 loop spans 11 amino acids. Germline V gene data show CDR1 as KGHSH and CDR2 as LQKENI.

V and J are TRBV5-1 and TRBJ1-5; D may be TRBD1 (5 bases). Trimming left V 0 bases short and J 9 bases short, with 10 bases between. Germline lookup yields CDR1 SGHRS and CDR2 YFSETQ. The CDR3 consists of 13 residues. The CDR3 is CASSLEGARPQHF. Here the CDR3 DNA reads TGCGCCAGCAGCTTGGAAGGGGCGAGGCCCCAGCATTTT.

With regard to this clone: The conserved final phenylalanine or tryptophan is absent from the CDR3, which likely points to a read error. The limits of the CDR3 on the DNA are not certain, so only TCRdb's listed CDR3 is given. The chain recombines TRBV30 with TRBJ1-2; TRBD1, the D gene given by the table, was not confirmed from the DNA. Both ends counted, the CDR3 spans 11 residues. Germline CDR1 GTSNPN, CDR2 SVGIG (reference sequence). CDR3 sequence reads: CAWSETGTGGT.

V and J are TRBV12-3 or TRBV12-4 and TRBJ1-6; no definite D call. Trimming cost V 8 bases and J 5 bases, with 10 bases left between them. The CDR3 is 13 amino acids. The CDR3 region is CASSRSDNSPLHF. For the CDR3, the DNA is TGTGCCAGCTCCCGCAGCGATAATTCACCCCTCCACTTT.

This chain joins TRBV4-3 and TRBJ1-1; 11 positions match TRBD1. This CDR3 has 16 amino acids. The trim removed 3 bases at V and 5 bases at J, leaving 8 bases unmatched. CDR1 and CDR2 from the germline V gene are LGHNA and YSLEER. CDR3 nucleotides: TGCGCCAGCAGCCAGACCCCTGGGACAGGGGGTACTGAAGCTTTCTTT. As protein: CASSQTPGTGGTEAFF.

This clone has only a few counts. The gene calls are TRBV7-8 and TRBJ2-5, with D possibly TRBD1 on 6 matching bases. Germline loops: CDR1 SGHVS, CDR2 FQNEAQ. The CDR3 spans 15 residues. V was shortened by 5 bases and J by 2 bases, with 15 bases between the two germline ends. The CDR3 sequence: CASSLPIGGQETQYF. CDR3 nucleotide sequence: TGTGCCAGCAGCCTACCAATAGGGGGTCAAGAGACCCAGTACTTC.

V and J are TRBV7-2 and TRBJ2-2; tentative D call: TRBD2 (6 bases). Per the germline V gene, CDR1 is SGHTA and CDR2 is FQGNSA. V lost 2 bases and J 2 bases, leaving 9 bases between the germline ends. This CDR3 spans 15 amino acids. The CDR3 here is CASSLNGGNTGELFF. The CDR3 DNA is TGTGCCAGCAGCTTAAACGGGGGAAACACCGGGGAGCTGTTTTTT.

DNA for the CDR3: TGTGCCAGCAGCCAAAACCTAAAATCCGGCTCCTACAATGAGCAGTTCTTC. Translation gives CASSQNLKSGSYNEQFF. The rearrangement joins TRBV3-1 (or the pseudogene TRBV3-2) to TRBJ2-1; no clear D. The CDR3 sequence is 17 residues long. From germline, CDR1 is LGHDT and CDR2 YNNKEL (reference sequence). With 2 bases removed from V and 0 bases from J, the gap between germline ends came to 14 bases.

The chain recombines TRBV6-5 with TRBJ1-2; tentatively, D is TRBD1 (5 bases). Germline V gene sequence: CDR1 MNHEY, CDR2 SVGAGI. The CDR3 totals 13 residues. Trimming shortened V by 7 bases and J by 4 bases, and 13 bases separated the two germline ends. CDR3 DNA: TGTGCCAGCAAGCAGGGTGGCTTCTATGGCTACACCTTC. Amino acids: CASKQGGFYGYTF.